The 30 T cell receptor beta chains presented below share a single source sample, sequenced in a study of beta chain features in type 1 diabetes. Expressed TCRB transcripts were sequenced, since all the RNA that had been isolated was reverse transcribed. Repertoires were generated with immunoSEQ multiplex PCR, while TCRdb's copy carries only in-frame clones and drops some. The sample records 620,000 or so clones, 15% to 18% being singletons. Sequencing was done on a sample of naive CD4+ T cells from blood. These receptors all stem from a man between 18 and 29 years old in good health.

Regarding this clone: The same CDR3 can be traced to other DNA sequences in this sample. The V call is TRBV29-1, the J call TRBJ1-2; no clear D gene. V lost 2 bases and J lost 2, with 0 bases in between. Germline CDR1 is SQVTM and CDR2 is ANQGSEA. The CDR3 sequence is 10 residues long. In nucleotides, the CDR3 is TGCAGCGTTGAAAACTATGGCTACACCTTC. Its translation: CSVENYGYTF. Variable domain in full (rest from reference TRBV29-1 and TRBJ1-2): SAVISQKPSRDICQRGTSLTIQCQVDSQVTMMFWYRQQPGQSLTLIATANQGSEATYESGFVIDKFPISRPNLTFSTLTVSNMSPEDSSIYLCSVENYGYTFGSGTRLTVV.

This clone has a handful of counts. The rearrangement joins TRBV27 to TRBJ1-1, with TRBD1 as a possible D gene (5 bases). In germline, CDR1 is MNHEY, CDR2 SMNVEV (reference sequence). V gave up 2 bases and J gave up 1 base, with 14 bases separating them. CDR3 length equals 16 residues. DNA for the CDR3: TGTGCCAGCAGTTTACTGGGGCTAGGCCAGAACACTGAAGCTTTCTTT. It codes for CASSLLGLGQNTEAFF.

This chain joins TRBV28 and TRBJ1-2; TRBD1 might be the D (6 bases). The CDR3 is 12 amino acids. Looked up from germline, CDR1 is MDHEN and CDR2 is SYDVKM. With 3 bases removed from V and 8 bases from J, the gap between germline ends came to 10 bases. CDR3 in amino acids: CASSFRGGGYTF. The CDR3, as DNA: TGTGCCAGCAGTTTCAGGGGTGGAGGCTACACCTTC.

This clone was seen a few times. This chain joins TRBV6-6 and TRBJ1-6; D is undetermined. This CDR3 region has 14 residues. V lost 6 bases and J lost 7, with 13 bases in between. Germline CDR1 and CDR2: MNHNY and SVGAGI (reference sequence). The CDR3 region is CASSLPVTNSPLHF. CDR3 bases: TGTGCCAGCAGCTTACCGGTTACCAATTCACCCCTCCACTTT.

The V gene is TRBV6-1, the J gene TRBJ1-2; 7 bases are shared with TRBD1. Trimming at V came to 7 bases and at J to 8 bases, leaving 13 bases not matched to a gene. This CDR3 region has 14 residues. Germline loops: CDR1 MNHNS, CDR2 SASEGT. Written as DNA, the CDR3 is TGTGCCAGCACACAAACAGGGGTATTGGGGGGCTACACCTTC. As protein: CASTQTGVLGGYTF.

The chain recombines TRBV7-3 with TRBJ1-1; 9 bases agree with TRBD1. The V gene end was trimmed by 5 bases and the J gene end by 6 bases; junction bases not matched to a gene: 13. CDR3 length equals 16 residues. CDR1 and CDR2 (germline): SGHTA, FQGTGA. DNA for the CDR3: TGTGCCAGCAGCCAAACAGGGGGCATGGATCTGGCTGAAGCTTTCTTT. Translating gives CASSQTGGMDLAEAFF.

The chain recombines TRBV5-1 with TRBJ2-5; 7 bases align to TRBD2. Germline V gene sequence: CDR1 SGHRS, CDR2 YFSETQ. V shed 1 base, J shed 4 bases, and the junction held 10 bases outside the gene matches. The CDR3 runs 16 residues. CDR3 sequence: CASSLYLGGSGETQYF. CDR3 nucleotides: TGCGCCAGCAGCTTGTATCTCGGGGGGAGCGGAGAGACCCAGTACTTC. Full variable domain (rest looked up from reference TRBV5-1 and TRBJ2-5): KAGVTQTPRYLIKTRGQQVTLSCSPISGHRSVSWYQQTPGQGLQFLFEYFSETQRNKGNFPGRFSGRQFSNSRSEMNVSTLELGDSALYLCASSLYLGGSGETQYFGPGTRLLVL.

In its sample, this clone was seen a few times. The sample holds other DNA sequences that translate to the same CDR3. The gene calls are TRBV27 and TRBJ2-6; no clear D gene. CDR3 length: 13 residues. CDR1 MNHEY and CDR2 SMNVEV come from the germline V gene (reference sequence). V lost 6 bases to trimming and J lost 1 base, with 4 bases between them. The CDR3 is CASRHSGANVLTF. CDR3 sequence (DNA): TGTGCCAGCAGGCATTCTGGGGCCAACGTCCTGACTTTC.

The chain couples TRBV29-1 to TRBJ1-1; D not certain. The CDR3 runs 13 residues. Looked up from germline, CDR1 is SQVTM and CDR2 is ANQGSEA. The ends were cut back, 6 bases at V and 1 base at J, with 12 bases in the middle. The CDR3 DNA follows: TGCAGCGTCCACGGACGGCAGAACACTGAAGCTTTCTTT. This sequence encodes CSVHGRQNTEAFF.

In its sample, this clone was seen a few times. CDR3 bases: TGTGCCAGCAGTTCCTGGGCAGCGGGGGAACACGGGCAGTACTTC. It codes for CASSSWAAGEHGQYF. This chain connects TRBV28 to TRBJ2-7; 8 nucleotides align to TRBD2. The germline CDR1 and CDR2 sequences are MDHEN and SYDVKM. Germline trimming cut 4 bases from V and 9 bases from J; bases unmatched to any gene: 14. The CDR3 covers 15 residues.

The chain couples TRBV25-1 to TRBJ2-3; unclear D gene. Germline V gene sequence: CDR1 MGHDK, CDR2 SYGVNS. V was clipped by 2 bases and J by 2 bases, with 5 bases between them. This CDR3 is 13 amino acids long. The CDR3 loop reads CASSEHYTDTQYF. The CDR3 coding sequence is TGTGCCAGCAGTGAACACTACACAGATACGCAGTATTTT.

This clone was seen more than once but under ten times. This chain uses TRBV7-3 with TRBJ1-1; tentatively, D is TRBD1 (6 bases). Trimming shortened V by 5 bases and J by 4 bases, and 17 bases separated the two germline ends. Germline CDR1 SGHTA, CDR2 FQGTGA. The CDR3 sequence is 15 residues long. The CDR3 here is CASSRTGTKPTEAFF. CDR3 DNA sequence: TGTGCCAGCAGCAGAACAGGGACCAAACCCACTGAAGCTTTCTTT.

V usage is TRBV5-1 and J usage is TRBJ2-7, with D uncertain. V dropped 1 base and J dropped 3 bases, with 11 bases sitting between them. The CDR3 runs 14 residues. Germline lookup yields CDR1 SGHRS and CDR2 YFSETQ. CDR3 protein: CASSLSSRVYEQYF. The CDR3 DNA follows: TGCGCCAGCAGCTTGTCGTCCAGAGTCTACGAGCAGTACTTC. The full variable domain, with the rest looked up from reference TRBV5-1 and TRBJ2-7, is KAGVTQTPRYLIKTRGQQVTLSCSPISGHRSVSWYQQTPGQGLQFLFEYFSETQRNKGNFPGRFSGRQFSNSRSEMNVSTLELGDSALYLCASSLSSRVYEQYFGPGTRLTVT.

The V and J genes are TRBV29-1 and TRBJ2-5, with D hard to call. CDR1 is SQVTM, CDR2 ANQGSEA, per germline. Trimming shortened V by 4 bases and J by 4 bases, and 7 bases separated the two germline ends. The CDR3 covers 11 residues. Here the CDR3 reads CSVVNTETQYF. Here the CDR3 DNA reads TGCAGCGTTGTGAATACAGAGACCCAGTACTTC. Supplemented by reference TRBV29-1 and TRBJ2-5, the full variable domain reads SAVISQKPSRDICQRGTSLTIQCQVDSQVTMMFWYRQQPGQSLTLIATANQGSEATYESGFVIDKFPISRPNLTFSTLTVSNMSPEDSSIYLCSVVNTETQYFGPGTRLLVL.

V gene TRBV6-1 combines with J gene TRBJ1-1; no clear D. Between the trimmed V and J ends, which lost 4 bases and 0 bases, there was a span of 12 bases. Germline assignment: CDR1 MNHNS and CDR2 SASEGT. This CDR3 has 15 amino acids. CDR3 DNA sequence: TGTGCCAGCAGTGTGGAGGGTCTTATGAACACTGAAGCTTTCTTT. It translates to CASSVEGLMNTEAFF.

This clone showed up just a few times. Other DNA sequences in the same sample also yield this CDR3. The genes are TRBV20-1 and TRBJ2-3; the D is unclear. The V end lost 3 bases, the J end lost 6 bases, and 4 bases lay between the germline ends. The CDR3 loop spans 10 amino acids. Germline V gives CDR1 DFQATT, CDR2 SNEGSKA (reference sequence). Here the CDR3 reads CSASTDTQYF. The CDR3 DNA sequence: TGCAGTGCTAGTACTGATACGCAGTATTTT.

The chain uses TRBV27 and TRBJ1-2, with TRBD1 matching 8 bases. There are 13 residues in the CDR3. The V and J ends lost 4 bases and 8 bases, in that order; junction bases with no gene match: 6. The germline CDR1 and CDR2 sequences are MNHEY and SMNVEV (reference sequence). The CDR3 sequence: CASSYRQGQGYTF. CDR3 sequence (DNA): TGTGCCAGCAGTTACCGACAGGGGCAGGGCTACACCTTC.

This clone was counted a few times. The J gene is TRBJ2-3, the V gene TRBV5-4; no reliable D call. Trimming removed 2 bases from V and 7 bases from J, with 8 bases in between. The CDR3 contains 12 residues. The germline CDR1 and CDR2 sequences are SGHNT and YYREEE (reference sequence). The CDR3 DNA is TGTGCCAGCAGCTTTCCGGGTCATACGCAGTATTTT. Amino acids: CASSFPGHTQYF.

The chain employs TRBV5-4 and TRBJ2-7; D perhaps matches TRBD2 (6 bases). V was clipped by 4 bases and J by 4 bases, with 18 bases between them. There are 15 residues in the CDR3. CDR1 and CDR2 from the germline V gene are SGHNT and YYREEE (reference sequence). The CDR3 reads CASSPGGLRLYEQYF. The CDR3 DNA sequence: TGTGCCAGCAGCCCAGGAGGGCTTCGCCTTTACGAGCAGTACTTC.

About this clone itself: The sample carries other DNA sequences with the same CDR3. V usage is TRBV6-5 and J usage is TRBJ2-1; 15 nucleotides match TRBD2. The ends lost 6 bases at V and 4 bases at J; junction bases unmatched: 1. Looked up from germline, CDR1 is MNHEY and CDR2 is SVGAGI. The CDR3 sequence is 15 residues long. The CDR3 DNA sequence: TGTGCCAGCAGCGGGACTAGCGGGAGGTACAATGAGCAGTTCTTC. Translated: CASSGTSGRYNEQFF.

This chain connects TRBV28 to TRBJ1-1; D perhaps matches TRBD1 (6 bases). CDR1 and CDR2 from the germline V gene are MDHEN and SYDVKM. The CDR3 runs 12 residues. V shed 1 base and J shed 8 bases, with 8 bases lying between them. The CDR3 loop reads CASSLFGQEAFF. In DNA, the CDR3 is TGTGCCAGCAGTTTATTTGGACAGGAAGCTTTCTTT.

The V call is TRBV9, the J call TRBJ2-7, with 8 bases fitting TRBD2. The CDR3 runs to 15 residues. Germline V gene lookup returns CDR1 SGDLS and CDR2 YYNGEE. The J segment lost 3 bases and the V segment lost 4 bases, leaving 9 bases of the junction unmatched. The CDR3 bases are TGTGCCAGCAGCACATCCGGGACTAGTAACTACGAGCAGTACTTC. Translated, it gives CASSTSGTSNYEQYF.

This clone was detected a few times. The V gene is TRBV6-1, the J gene TRBJ1-1, with 7 bases matching TRBD1. Trimming cost V 5 bases and J 1 base; bases outside gene matches: 4. The CDR3 runs to 14 residues. Per germline, CDR1 MNHNS and CDR2 SASEGT. The CDR3 DNA sequence: TGTGCCAGCAGTCAGGACAGGAGGAACACTGAAGCTTTCTTT. It codes for CASSQDRRNTEAFF.

The chain is built from TRBV6-5 and TRBJ2-1; D remains unclear. Germline values: CDR1 MNHEY, CDR2 SVGAGI. This CDR3 comprises 13 residues. V shed 3 bases and J shed 5 bases, with 8 bases lying between them. DNA of the CDR3: TGTGCCAGCAGTTATAGGACCCACAATGAGCAGTTCTTC. Translated, it gives CASSYRTHNEQFF.

This clone was seen more than once but under ten times. The chain has TRBV15 and TRBJ2-3, with TRBD2 matching over 8 bases. The CDR3 spans 17 residues. Germline CDR1 and CDR2: LNHNV and YYDKDF (reference sequence). Germline trimming cut 5 bases from V and 5 bases from J; bases unmatched to any gene: 15. CDR3 bases: TGTGCCACCAGCTCCCTCTTGACTAGCGCGAGGGAAGATACGCAGTATTTT. It specifies CATSSLLTSAREDTQYF.

This clone was observed a few times. The chain carries TRBV18 and TRBJ2-7; 7 bases are shared with TRBD2. J lost 7 bases, V lost 4 bases, and 7 bases had no gene match. The CDR3 runs 13 residues. CDR1 and CDR2 (germline): KGHSH, LQKENI. The CDR3 reads CASSHPPGGEQYF. In nucleotides, the CDR3 is TGTGCCAGCTCACATCCCCCGGGAGGAGAGCAGTACTTC.

The V and J genes are TRBV5-1 and TRBJ1-5, with D unclear. Germline V gene lookup returns CDR1 SGHRS and CDR2 YFSETQ. V was cut by 1 base and J by 4 bases, with 6 bases left in between. The CDR3 covers 13 residues. CDR3: CASSLMANQPQHF. The DNA of the CDR3 is TGCGCCAGCAGCTTGATGGCGAATCAGCCCCAGCATTTT.

This clone was recorded a few times. The V and J genes are TRBV28 and TRBJ2-7, with 7 nucleotides matching TRBD1. There are 12 residues in the CDR3. V lost 5 bases to trimming and J lost 5 bases; unmatched junction nucleotides: 3. Germline V gene sequence: CDR1 MDHEN, CDR2 SYDVKM. This CDR3 is CASSRQGNEQYF. CDR3 bases: TGTGCCAGCAGTCGACAGGGAAACGAGCAGTACTTC. The full variable domain, rest sourced from reference TRBV28 and TRBJ2-7, is DVKVTQSSRYLVKRTGEKVFLECVQDMDHENMFWYRQDPGLGLRLIYFSYDVKMKEKGDIPEGYSVSREKKERFSLILESASTNQTSMYLCASSRQGNEQYFGPGTRLTVT.

This sequence joins TRBV7-2 and TRBJ2-3; possibly TRBD1 for D (6 bases). Germline assignment: CDR1 SGHTA and CDR2 FQGNSA. This CDR3 contains 15 residues. V lost 3 bases, J lost 3 bases, and 13 bases lay in between. CDR3 nucleotide sequence: TGTGCCAGCAGCTTTGGGGACATATGGACAGATACGCAGTATTTT. This sequence encodes CASSFGDIWTDTQYF.

The genes are TRBV9 and TRBJ1-1; D may be TRBD1 (5 bases). Germline CDR1 reads SGDLS; CDR2 reads YYNGEE. This CDR3 contains 14 residues. V was cut by 2 bases and J by 6 bases, with 14 bases left in between. Here the CDR3 DNA reads TGTGCCAGCAGCGTCGGGACCAAAAGCGCTGAAGCTTTCTTT. It translates to CASSVGTKSAEAFF.